This is a list of T cell receptor beta chains from one sample in a study of blood T cell repertoires in COVID-19. Some clones are missing from TCRdb's copy, which holds only in-frame ones; the method was immunoSEQ multiplex PCR. The sample lists tens of thousands of clones; roughly 80% were seen once. Sequenced material: peripheral blood. These TCRs come from a human donor in a cohort sampled during active COVID-19. The CDR3 runs from the conserved cysteine through the conserved F or W. The D gene is left open where the match is weak. Size is stated for part of the rows, as once, few or many counts, or as a class when the clone is expanded.

TRBV6-5	NA	TRBJ1-3	NA	CASRPQGHSGNTIYF	TGTGCCAGCAGACCACAGGGCCACTCTGGAAACACCATATATTTT
TRBV2	NA	TRBJ1-6	NA	CAGSGLDQGNSPLHF	TGTGCCGGATCAGGGCTTGACCAGGGTAATTCACCCCTCCACTTT
TRBV6-5	TRBD2	TRBJ2-7	NA	CASSDRLAGGQYF	TGTGCCAGCAGCGACCGGCTAGCGGGGGGGCAGTACTTC
TRBV2	TRBD1	TRBJ1-1	few	CATTQGENTEAFF	TGTGCCACCACCCAGGGGGAGAACACTGAAGCTTTCTTT
TRBV5-4	TRBD2	TRBJ2-5	NA	CASTLAGVETQYF	TGTGCCAGCACCCTAGCGGGGGTTGAGACCCAGTACTTC
TRBV19	NA	TRBJ2-6	few	CASSYLSGANVLTF	TGTGCCAGTAGTTACTTATCTGGGGCCAACGTCCTGACTTTC
TRBV14	TRBD2	TRBJ2-3	once	CASSQGLAGGVSDTQYF	TGTGCCAGCAGCCAGGGACTAGCGGGGGGAGTATCAGATACGCAGTATTTT
TRBV7-3	NA	TRBJ2-5	NA	CASSPRGPETQYF	TGTGCCAGCAGCCCCAGAGGGCCGGAGACCCAGTACTTC
TRBV20-1	NA	TRBJ2-3	NA	CSASTSRTYTQYF	TGCAGTGCTAGTACGTCCCGCACATATACGCAGTATTTT
TRBV2	TRBD1	TRBJ1-6	NA	CASSVSQGVSPLHF	TGTGCCAGCAGTGTCTCACAGGGGGTTTCACCCCTCCACTTT
TRBV10-1	TRBD2	TRBJ2-7	NA	CASSAGDPYEQYF	TGCGCCAGCAGCGCGGGGGACCCCTACGAGCAGTACTTC
TRBV23-1	NA	TRBJ2-5	NA	CASSQIGTPETQYF	TGCGCCAGCAGTCAAATAGGGACTCCAGAGACCCAGTACTTC
TRBV5-1	NA	TRBJ2-3	NA	CASSPGVADTQYF	TGCGCCAGCAGCCCGGGGGTGGCAGATACGCAGTATTTT
TRBV5-5	TRBD1	TRBJ1-1	NA	CASSRDRANTEAFF	TGTGCCAGCAGCAGGGACAGGGCGAACACTGAAGCTTTCTTT
TRBV4-1	NA	TRBJ1-4	once	CASSQGTQSGEKLFF	TGCGCCAGCAGCCAAGGAACCCAAAGCGGTGAAAAACTGTTTTTT
TRBV5-4	TRBD1	TRBJ1-2	NA	CASSLQGNYGYTF	TGTGCCAGCAGCCTACAGGGGAACTATGGCTACACCTTC
TRBV24-1	TRBD2	TRBJ2-1	NA	CATSGAGTSTYNEQFF	TGTGCCACCAGTGGGGCAGGGACTAGCACCTACAATGAGCAGTTCTTC
TRBV11-2	TRBD2	TRBJ2-7	NA	CASSLGWRGSLYEQYF	TGTGCCAGCAGCCTGGGTTGGCGGGGGTCTCTCTACGAGCAGTACTTC
TRBV18	TRBD2	TRBJ2-1	NA	CASSPGLAGLGNEQFF	TGTGCCAGCTCACCGGGACTAGCGGGCCTTGGGAATGAGCAGTTCTTC
TRBV9	NA	TRBJ2-3	NA	CASSPGYTDTQYF	TGTGCCAGCAGCCCAGGGTACACAGATACGCAGTATTTT
TRBV9	NA	TRBJ2-2	NA	CASSVGPNTGELFF	TGTGCCAGCAGCGTAGGGCCCAACACCGGGGAGCTGTTTTTT
TRBV7-8	NA	TRBJ2-5	once	CASSPQATQYF	TGTGCCAGCAGCCCACAGGCGACCCAGTACTTC